This TCR beta chain was sequenced for a study of early T cells in non-severe SARS-CoV-2 infection. Study-wide points: Anti-spike CD8 specificities were favored by VDJdb matching, whose results missed private and CD4 specificities.

Points on this clonotype: What it binds is unknown.

Attached unique molecular identifiers marked individual cDNA molecules. TCRdb itself ran the 5' RACE reads through MiXCR, one entry per CDR3 protein. The table has 56,000 or so distinct CDR3 sequences, approximately 7.6% seen once; the top ten hold around 4.2%. Trimming left V 4 bases short and J 6 bases short, with 11 bases between. CDR1 SGHDT and CDR2 YYEEEE come from the germline V gene. The CDR3 spans 12 residues. The sample consisted of whole blood. The rearrangement links TRBV5-6 to TRBJ2-7, with D hard to call. This TCR was sampled from an adult who was a healthcare worker with PCR-confirmed SARS-CoV-2 infection or an uninfected control (not recorded which). CDR3 region: CASSPPDGEQYF. CDR3 coding DNA: TGTGCCAGCAGCCCCCCCGATGGCGAGCAGTACTTC.